These 27 T cell receptor beta chains share one sample of origin, sequenced in a study of cytomegalovirus exposure and HLA in healthy donors. The study ran its PCR with 60 Vbeta and 13 Jbeta primers. Method: immunoSEQ multiplex PCR; TCRdb's copy keeps in-frame clones and lacks some. The top ten clones hold 1.4% of a sample with roughly 43,000 clones, 60% to 80% of them seen once. Sequencing was performed on PBMCs. The receptors here all came from a man under 40 in good health and CMV-seronegative.

The chain links TRBV2 to TRBJ2-7, with D perhaps matching TRBD1 (6 bases). This CDR3 comprises 17 residues. V lost 7 bases and J lost 0, with 22 bases in between. Germline V gene lookup returns CDR1 SNHLY and CDR2 FYNNEI. The CDR3 coding sequence is TGTGCCAGCACCACGGCCTTTGGGACACCGAGCTCCTACGAGCAGTACTTC. This encodes CASTTAFGTPSSYEQYF.

As to this clone: A read error may produce the germline difference seen at one junction end. The genes are TRBV7-9 and TRBJ2-7; D may be TRBD1 (6 bases). Germline assignment: CDR1 SEHNR and CDR2 FQNEAQ (reference sequence). The length of the CDR3 is 12 residues. CDR3 bases: TGTTCCAGCAGACAGGCCGGCTACGAGCAGTACTTC. It encodes CSSRQAGYEQYF.

V usage is TRBV7-9 and J usage is TRBJ2-5; a possible D gene is TRBD1 (5 bases). The ends were cut back, 5 bases at V and 7 bases at J, with 14 bases in the middle. This CDR3 spans 13 amino acids. CDR1 is SEHNR and CDR2 is FQNEAQ in the germline V gene (reference sequence). As DNA, the CDR3 is TGTGCCAGCAGCCAACAGGCGCCTAGGACCCAGTACTTC. This translates into CASSQQAPRTQYF.

This clone was seen a few times. The chain couples TRBV4-1 to TRBJ1-5; 8 nucleotides agree with TRBD1. The CDR3 contains 15 residues. Germline CDR1 is MGHRA and CDR2 is YSYEKL. Trimming removed 8 bases from V and 1 base from J; junction bases left unmatched: 7. The CDR3 reads CASGATGGSNQPQHF. DNA for the CDR3: TGCGCCAGCGGGGCCACAGGGGGAAGCAATCAGCCCCAGCATTTT.

The rearrangement uses TRBV7-3 and TRBJ2-3; no clear D gene. The CDR3 runs 14 residues. Germline CDR1 and CDR2: SGHTA and FQGTGA. The V end lost 0 bases, the J end lost 4 bases, and 8 bases lay between the germline ends. CDR3 amino acids: CASSLTVLADTQYF. The CDR3 DNA reads TGTGCCAGCAGCTTAACCGTATTAGCAGATACGCAGTATTTT. Using reference TRBV7-3 and TRBJ2-3 for the parts outside the CDR3, the full variable domain is GAGVSQTPSNKVTEKGKYVELRCDPISGHTALYWYRQSLGQGPEFLIYFQGTGAADDSGLPNDRFFAVRPEGSVSTLKIQRTERGDSAVYLCASSLTVLADTQYFGPGTRLTVL.

J is TRBJ2-7 and V is TRBV7-8, with D maybe TRBD2 (7 bases). This CDR3 has 17 amino acids. V lost 6 bases, J lost 1 base, and 22 bases lay in between. CDR1 and CDR2 (germline): SGHVS, FQNEAQ. The CDR3 DNA reads as TGTGCCAGCAGACTCTCCGCCCTAGGGGGGGGGTCCTACGAGCAGTACTTC. Amino acids: CASRLSALGGGSYEQYF.

This chain joins TRBV2 and TRBJ2-1; perhaps TRBD2 as D (6 bases). The CDR3 length is 15 residues. The germline gives CDR1 SNHLY, CDR2 FYNNEI. V was clipped by 5 bases and J by 0 bases, with 11 bases between them. For the CDR3, the DNA is TGTGCCAGCAGTTTGACTAGGAACTCCTACAATGAGCAGTTCTTC. As protein: CASSLTRNSYNEQFF.

This clone is a singleton in its sample. The chain employs TRBV6-6 and TRBJ2-7; 8 positions agree with TRBD2. This CDR3 has 15 residues. Looked up from germline, CDR1 is MNHNY and CDR2 is SVGAGI (reference sequence). The V gene end was trimmed by 5 bases and the J gene end by 2 bases; junction bases not matched to a gene: 8. CDR3 DNA: TGTGCCAGCAGTCGGGGGGGATTCGAGACCTACGAGCAGTACTTC. Its translation is CASSRGGFETYEQYF.

This chain links TRBV29-1 with TRBJ1-1; D might be TRBD1 (6 bases). The length of the CDR3 is 13 residues. The V and J ends lost 5 bases and 1 base respectively, with 11 bases between them. Germline CDR1 is SQVTM and CDR2 is ANQGSEA. The CDR3 DNA reads TGCAGCGTTCTGACAGGCAAGAACACTGAAGCTTTCTTT. Translated: CSVLTGKNTEAFF.

This clone appeared once. The CDR3 coding sequence is TGTGCCAGCACCCCGGGAGGGTGGACAGATACGCAGTATTTT. Translation: CASTPGGWTDTQYF. The V gene is TRBV5-4, the J gene TRBJ2-3, with 8 bases that match TRBD2. Germline assignment: CDR1 SGHNT and CDR2 YYREEE (reference sequence). J was trimmed by 3 bases and V by 6 bases; bases with no gene match: 6. The CDR3 is 14 amino acids.

The chain is built from TRBV29-1 and TRBJ2-2; TRBD2 aligns across 7 bases. The CDR3 is 14 amino acids. Trimming took 6 bases from V and 6 from J; bases not matched to a gene: 10. The V gene's germline CDR1 is SQVTM and CDR2 ANQGSEA. The CDR3 DNA sequence: TGCAGCGTCGGGGGGTTGGGACTCGCCGGGGAGCTGTTTTTT. Encoded protein: CSVGGLGLAGELFF.

The genes are TRBV6-5 and TRBJ1-6, with D possibly matching TRBD1 (5 bases). This CDR3 has 14 residues. Trimming took 8 bases from V and 3 from J, leaving 11 bases between them. Germline values: CDR1 MNHEY, CDR2 SVGAGI. CDR3 sequence reads: CASRGDFYNSPLHF. The CDR3 nucleotides are TGTGCCAGCCGGGGGGACTTCTATAATTCACCCCTCCACTTT.

The chain recombines TRBV7-2 with TRBJ1-1; no clear D gene. The CDR3 runs 13 residues. V lost 5 bases to trimming and J lost 0 bases, with 7 bases between them. The V gene's germline CDR1 is SGHTA and CDR2 FQGNSA. CDR3 in DNA: TGTGCCAGCAGCCCCTACTTGAACACTGAAGCTTTCTTT. It specifies CASSPYLNTEAFF.

This sequence joins TRBV18 and TRBJ2-3; tentatively, D is TRBD2 (5 bases). Between the trimmed V and J ends, which lost 0 bases and 1 base, there was a span of 14 bases. The CDR3 consists of 17 residues. CDR1 is KGHSH, CDR2 LQKENI, per germline. In DNA form, the CDR3 reads TGTGCCAGCTCACCACCGGCTAGCAAGGGCGGCACAGATACGCAGTATTTT. It is translated as CASSPPASKGGTDTQYF. The whole variable domain, filled in from reference TRBV18 and TRBJ2-3, reads NAGVMQNPRHLVRRRGQEARLRCSPMKGHSHVYWYRQLPEEGLKFMVYLQKENIIDESGMPKERFSAEFPKEGPSILRIQQVVRGDSAAYFCASSPPASKGGTDTQYFGPGTRLTVL.

The chain couples TRBV29-1 to TRBJ2-7; 9 nucleotides match TRBD1. V trimming: 6 bases; J trimming: 0 bases; junction bases outside the gene matches: 6. This CDR3 contains 14 residues. Germline CDR1 and CDR2: SQVTM and ANQGSEA. The CDR3 DNA sequence: TGCAGCGTGGCCGGGACAGGGAACTCCTACGAGCAGTACTTC. Protein sequence: CSVAGTGNSYEQYF.

This chain uses TRBV5-4 with TRBJ2-1, with no clear D. V dropped 1 base and J dropped 5 bases, with 13 bases sitting between them. This CDR3 is 15 amino acids long. Germline values: CDR1 SGHNT, CDR2 YYREEE (reference sequence). The CDR3 DNA sequence: TGTGCCAGCAGCTTGCCCCCAGTTGCCCACAATGAGCAGTTCTTC. Protein product: CASSLPPVAHNEQFF.

DNA of the CDR3: TGTGCCTGGTTCGGGGGCGGGGAGCTGTTTTTT. This codes for CAWFGGGELFF. The chain combines TRBV30 with TRBJ2-2, with D tentatively TRBD2 (6 bases). CDR3 length: 11 residues. The germline V and J ends were trimmed by 5 bases and 7 bases, with 8 bases remaining between them. CDR1 and CDR2 (germline): GTSNPN, SVGIG (reference sequence).

This chain joins TRBV6-6 and TRBJ2-1, with TRBD2 matching 9 bases. Germline assignment: CDR1 MNHNY and CDR2 SVGAGI (reference sequence). The CDR3 is made up of 16 amino acids. V lost 4 bases and J lost 7; bases outside the gene matches: 11. CDR3 nucleotide sequence: TGTGCCAGCAGTTCCCTTAGCGGGAGCGTCAGAAATGAGCAGTTCTTC. Translated, it gives CASSSLSGSVRNEQFF.

The chain recombines TRBV5-1 with TRBJ2-3; 7 bases are shared with TRBD1. V was pared by 4 bases and J by 1 base, with 6 bases of the junction left unmatched. The CDR3 length is 15 residues. The germline V gene has CDR1 SGHRS and CDR2 YFSETQ. The CDR3 sequence is CASSRSGGGTDTQYF. The CDR3 nucleotides are TGCGCCAGCAGCAGGTCAGGGGGTGGCACAGATACGCAGTATTTT.

The chain joins TRBV27 to TRBJ1-6; 10 nucleotides agree with TRBD1. With 5 bases clipped from V and 10 bases from J, the junction kept 5 bases outside the gene matches. This CDR3 spans 14 amino acids. Germline V gene sequence: CDR1 MNHEY, CDR2 SMNVEV (reference sequence). CDR3 bases: TGTGCCAGCAGTCCAGACAGGGGGCCCTCACCCCTCCACTTT. As protein: CASSPDRGPSPLHF.

This chain connects TRBV28 to TRBJ1-5; D is undetermined. This CDR3 has 17 amino acids. Germline V gene data show CDR1 as MDHEN and CDR2 as SYDVKM. V was cut by 3 bases and J by 5 bases, with 20 bases left in between. The CDR3, as DNA: TGTGCCAGCAGTTTTTGGGAGCTAATTAGGGAGCATCAGCCCCAGCATTTT. Protein sequence: CASSFWELIREHQPQHF.

The rearrangement uses TRBV4-2 and TRBJ2-3; 13 nucleotides agree with TRBD2. CDR3 length: 16 amino acids. In germline, CDR1 is LGHNA, CDR2 YNFKEQ. The junction had 6 bases not matched to a gene; V was cut back by 5 bases and J by 4 bases. CDR3 amino acids: CASSRIGLAGADTQYF. The CDR3 nucleotides read TGTGCCAGCAGCAGAATTGGACTAGCGGGAGCAGATACGCAGTATTTT.

V gene TRBV30 combines with J gene TRBJ1-4; 12 nucleotides match TRBD1. The germline V gene has CDR1 GTSNPN and CDR2 SVGIG (reference sequence). V trimming: 3 bases; J trimming: 7 bases; junction bases outside the gene matches: 3. The CDR3 has 14 residues. The CDR3 spells CAWSGTGGFEKLFF. The CDR3 bases are TGTGCCTGGAGCGGGACAGGGGGCTTTGAAAAACTGTTTTTT.

This chain links TRBV7-2 with TRBJ1-2; D not resolved. CDR3 length equals 14 residues. Trimming shortened V by 5 bases and J by 4 bases, and 14 bases separated the two germline ends. The V gene's germline CDR1 is SGHTA and CDR2 FQGNSA. The CDR3: CASSIIGVGYGYTF. The CDR3, as DNA: TGTGCCAGCAGCATCATAGGAGTGGGCTATGGCTACACCTTC.

The chain recombines TRBV25-1 with TRBJ1-6; possibly TRBD1 for D (5 bases). Germline CDR1 is MGHDK and CDR2 is SYGVNS. Deletions cut 3 bases from V and 9 bases from J, with 15 bases between. This CDR3 region has 15 residues. The CDR3 nucleotides are TGTGCCAGCAGTGATGGGGCAGGTGGTCTTTCACCCCTCCACTTT. Encoded protein: CASSDGAGGLSPLHF.

The genes are TRBV14 and TRBJ1-2, with TRBD1 as a possible D gene (5 bases). The CDR3 contains 14 residues. Trimming removed 1 base from V and 5 bases from J, with 11 bases in between. Germline assignment: CDR1 SGHDN and CDR2 FVKESK. As DNA, the CDR3 is TGTGCCAGCAGCCAAGTGGCGGGGCCTTATGGCTACACCTTC. Protein: CASSQVAGPYGYTF.

The chain is built from TRBV7-2 and TRBJ1-2; 8 positions agree with TRBD1. CDR3 length equals 13 residues. The germline CDR1 and CDR2 sequences are SGHTA and FQGNSA. The V and J ends lost 5 bases and 4 bases, in that order; junction bases with no gene match: 3. The CDR3 nucleotides are TGTGCCAGCAGCCTCGGGACAGGCTATGGCTACACCTTC. Translated: CASSLGTGYGYTF.